These 5 T cell receptor beta chains came from one sample sequenced in a study of blood T cell repertoires in COVID-19. Clones were sequenced by immunoSEQ multiplex PCR, and TCRdb holds only the in-frame ones, with some missing. The sample holds about 110,000 clones, around 84% seen once. The sequenced material came from peripheral blood. These receptors originate from a woman aged 80 or over with acute or convalescent COVID-19.

The chain is built from TRBV2 and TRBJ2-5; perhaps TRBD1 as D (5 bases). This CDR3 has 14 residues. Trimming pared 6 bases from V and 0 bases from J, leaving 11 bases between. Germline CDR1 is SNHLY and CDR2 is FYNNEI. The CDR3 protein is CASRFRDYQETQYF. The DNA of the CDR3 is TGTGCCAGCAGATTCAGGGATTACCAAGAGACCCAGTACTTC.

This chain uses TRBV18 with TRBJ1-1; 10 nucleotides align to TRBD1. Looked up from germline, CDR1 is KGHSH and CDR2 is LQKENI. J lost 4 bases, V lost 3 bases, and 5 bases had no gene match. This CDR3 region has 15 residues. The DNA for the CDR3 is TGTGCCAGCTCACCGCGACAGGGGGCCGGCACTGAAGCTTTCTTT. This encodes CASSPRQGAGTEAFF.

V is TRBV11-3 and J is TRBJ2-1; 10 nucleotides match TRBD1. Germline V gene sequence: CDR1 SGHNT, CDR2 YENEEA. V lost 5 bases and J lost 6; bases outside the gene matches: 7. The CDR3 has 15 residues. DNA for the CDR3: TGTGCCAGCAGCCGGGGGACAGGGGAGGCCAATGAGCAGTTCTTC. This sequence encodes CASSRGTGEANEQFF.

The chain joins TRBV28 to TRBJ1-4; no clear D. Trimming removed 3 bases at V and 4 bases at J, with 9 bases between. CDR1 is MDHEN, CDR2 SYDVKM, per germline. The CDR3 length is 14 residues. As DNA, the CDR3 is TGTGCCAGCAGTTTTCGGCGGTTTAATGAAAAACTGTTTTTT. Its translation is CASSFRRFNEKLFF.

The rearrangement links TRBV18 to TRBJ1-2, with a possible D match to TRBD1 (6 bases). Looked up from germline, CDR1 is KGHSH and CDR2 is LQKENI. This CDR3 has 13 residues. V was pared by 1 base and J by 8 bases, with 11 bases between. The CDR3 spells CASSPQGDGGYTF. The CDR3 DNA sequence: TGTGCCAGCTCACCACAGGGGGATGGAGGCTACACCTTC. Filled out from reference TRBV18 and TRBJ1-2, the complete variable domain reads NAGVMQNPRHLVRRRGQEARLRCSPMKGHSHVYWYRQLPEEGLKFMVYLQKENIIDESGMPKERFSAEFPKEGPSILRIQQVVRGDSAAYFCASSPQGDGGYTFGSGTRLTVV.